The T cell receptor (beta chain) described here comes from a study of radiation and T cells in renal cell carcinoma. Specified time point: baseline pretreatment blood. Treatment described: 15 Gy SBRT to primary tumor, nephrectomy 4 weeks later. Profiled with immunoSEQ multiplex PCR; TCRdb holds only in-frame clones, not every one. The sample includes some 100,000 clones, approximately 80% of them seen just once. Germline CDR1 and CDR2: SGHRS and YFSETQ. The CDR3 extends over 13 amino acids. J lost 7 bases, V lost 4 bases, and 5 bases had no gene match. The chain joins TRBV5-1 to TRBJ2-1; 7 bases are a match to TRBD2. Specimen: blood, collected from a patient whose treatment included radiotherapy and nephrectomy. This receptor was obtained from a man between 60 and 70 years old with renal cell carcinoma. CDR3 in DNA: TGCGCCAGCAGCACCGGGACTATTAATGAGCAGTTCTTC. Translation: CASSTGTINEQFF.